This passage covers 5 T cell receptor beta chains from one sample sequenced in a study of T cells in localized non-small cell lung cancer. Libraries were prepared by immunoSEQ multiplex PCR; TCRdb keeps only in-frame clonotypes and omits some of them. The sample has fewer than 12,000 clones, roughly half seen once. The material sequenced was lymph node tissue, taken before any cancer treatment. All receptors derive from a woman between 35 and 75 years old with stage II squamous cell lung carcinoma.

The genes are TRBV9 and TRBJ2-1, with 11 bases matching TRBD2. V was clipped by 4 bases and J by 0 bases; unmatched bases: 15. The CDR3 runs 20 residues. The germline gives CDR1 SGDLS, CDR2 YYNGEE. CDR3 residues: CASSLYSRLAGRSSYNEQFF. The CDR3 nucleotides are TGTGCCAGCAGCTTATATTCAAGACTAGCGGGGAGAAGCTCCTACAATGAGCAGTTCTTC.

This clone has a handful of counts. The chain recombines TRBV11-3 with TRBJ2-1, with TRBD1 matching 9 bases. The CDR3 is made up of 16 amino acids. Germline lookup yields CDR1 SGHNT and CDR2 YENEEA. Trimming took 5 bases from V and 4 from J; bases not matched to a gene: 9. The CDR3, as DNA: TGTGCCAGCAGCCTCGCCGGGACAGGGATATACAATGAGCAGTTCTTC. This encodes CASSLAGTGIYNEQFF.

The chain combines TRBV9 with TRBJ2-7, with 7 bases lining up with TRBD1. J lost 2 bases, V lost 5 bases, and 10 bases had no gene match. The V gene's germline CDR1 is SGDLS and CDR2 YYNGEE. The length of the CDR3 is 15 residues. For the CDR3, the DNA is TGTGCCAGCAGGACTATGGGACAGCGAACCTACGAGCAGTACTTC. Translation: CASRTMGQRTYEQYF.

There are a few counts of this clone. This CDR3 reads CAISERPPPYEQYF. The DNA for the CDR3 is TGTGCCATCAGTGAGCGACCGCCGCCCTACGAGCAGTACTTC. The rearrangement uses TRBV10-3 and TRBJ2-7; D is ambiguous. CDR1 is ENHRY, CDR2 SYGVKD, per germline. This CDR3 contains 14 residues. V lost 2 bases and J lost 2, with 10 bases in between.

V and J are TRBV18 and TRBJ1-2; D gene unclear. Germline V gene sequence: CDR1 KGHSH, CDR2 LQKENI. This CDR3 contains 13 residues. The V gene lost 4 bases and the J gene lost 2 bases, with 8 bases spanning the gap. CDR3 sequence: CASSLDGNYGYTF. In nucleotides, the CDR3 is TGTGCCAGCTCACTCGACGGGAACTATGGCTACACCTTC.